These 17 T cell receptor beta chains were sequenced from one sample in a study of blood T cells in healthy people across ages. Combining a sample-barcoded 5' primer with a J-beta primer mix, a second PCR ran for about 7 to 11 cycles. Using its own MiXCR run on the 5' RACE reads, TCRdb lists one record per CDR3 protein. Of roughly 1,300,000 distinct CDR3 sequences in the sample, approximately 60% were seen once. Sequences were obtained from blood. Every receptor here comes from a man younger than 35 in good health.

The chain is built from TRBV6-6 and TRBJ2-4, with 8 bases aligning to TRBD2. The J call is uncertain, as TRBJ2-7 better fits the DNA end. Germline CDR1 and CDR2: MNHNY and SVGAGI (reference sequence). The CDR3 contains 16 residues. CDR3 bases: TGTGCCAGCAGTTACTCGCTTCAGCGGGAGTTTTACGAGCAGTACTTC. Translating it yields CASSYSLQREFYEQYF.

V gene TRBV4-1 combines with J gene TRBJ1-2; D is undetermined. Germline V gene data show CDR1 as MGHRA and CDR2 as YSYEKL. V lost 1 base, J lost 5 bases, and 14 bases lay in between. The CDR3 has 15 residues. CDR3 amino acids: CASSQVQSLGYGYTF. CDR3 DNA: TGCGCCAGCAGCCAAGTCCAAAGTCTAGGTTATGGCTACACCTTC.

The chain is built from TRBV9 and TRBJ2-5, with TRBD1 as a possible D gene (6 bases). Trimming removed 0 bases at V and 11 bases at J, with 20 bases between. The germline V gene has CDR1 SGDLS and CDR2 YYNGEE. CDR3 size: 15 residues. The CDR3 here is CASSVGRGTYNEQYF. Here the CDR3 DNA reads TGTGCCAGCAGCGTAGGCAGGGGAACCTACAATGAGCAGTACTTC.

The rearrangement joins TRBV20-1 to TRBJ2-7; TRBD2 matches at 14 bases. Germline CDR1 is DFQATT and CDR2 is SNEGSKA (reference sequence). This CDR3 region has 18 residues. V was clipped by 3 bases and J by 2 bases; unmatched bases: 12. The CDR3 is CSARRTSGGLKAAYEQYF. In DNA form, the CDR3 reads TGCAGTGCTAGGAGGACTAGCGGGGGGCTAAAAGCGGCCTACGAGCAGTACTTC.

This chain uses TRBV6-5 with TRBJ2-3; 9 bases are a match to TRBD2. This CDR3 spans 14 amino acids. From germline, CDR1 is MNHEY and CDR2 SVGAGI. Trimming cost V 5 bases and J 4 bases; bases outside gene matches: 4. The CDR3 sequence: CASSKTSGADTQYF. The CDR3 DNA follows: TGTGCCAGCAGTAAGACTAGCGGCGCAGATACGCAGTATTTT.

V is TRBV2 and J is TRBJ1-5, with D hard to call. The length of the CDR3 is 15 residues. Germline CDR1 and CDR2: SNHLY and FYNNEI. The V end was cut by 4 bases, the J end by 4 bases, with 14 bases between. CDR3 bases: TGTGCCAGCAGTGGCGGGGAAGGAGAGAATCAGCCCCAGCATTTT. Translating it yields CASSGGEGENQPQHF.

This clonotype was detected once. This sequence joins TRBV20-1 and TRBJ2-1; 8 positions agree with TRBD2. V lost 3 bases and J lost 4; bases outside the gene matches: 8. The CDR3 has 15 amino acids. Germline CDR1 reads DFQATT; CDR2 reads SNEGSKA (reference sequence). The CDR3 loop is CSARGVAGGYNEQFF. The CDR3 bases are TGCAGTGCTAGGGGGGTGGCGGGAGGATACAATGAGCAGTTCTTC.

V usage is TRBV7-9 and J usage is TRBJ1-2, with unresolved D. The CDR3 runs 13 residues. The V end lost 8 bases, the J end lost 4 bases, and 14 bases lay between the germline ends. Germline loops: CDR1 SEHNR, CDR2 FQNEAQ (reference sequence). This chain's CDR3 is CASCHRGVYGYTF. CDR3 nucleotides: TGTGCCAGCTGCCATCGGGGAGTCTATGGCTACACCTTC.

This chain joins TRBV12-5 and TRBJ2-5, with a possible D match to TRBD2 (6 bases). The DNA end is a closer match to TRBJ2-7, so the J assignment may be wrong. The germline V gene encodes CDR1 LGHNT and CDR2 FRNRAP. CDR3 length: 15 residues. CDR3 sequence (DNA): TGTGCTAGTGGTCCCGGGGTGCGGGATGGTTACGAGCAGTACTTC. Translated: CASGPGVRDGYEQYF.

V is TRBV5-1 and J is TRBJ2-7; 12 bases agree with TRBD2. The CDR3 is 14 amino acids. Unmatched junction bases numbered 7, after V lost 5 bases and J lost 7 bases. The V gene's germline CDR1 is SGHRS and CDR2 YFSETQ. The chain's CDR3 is CASSASGRGDEQYF. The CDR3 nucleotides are TGCGCCAGCAGTGCTAGCGGGAGGGGGGATGAGCAGTACTTC.

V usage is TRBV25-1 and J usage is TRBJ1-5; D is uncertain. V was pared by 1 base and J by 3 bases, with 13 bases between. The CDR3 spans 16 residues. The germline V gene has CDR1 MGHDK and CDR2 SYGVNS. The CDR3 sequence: CASSESGGRNNQPQHF. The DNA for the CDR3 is TGTGCCAGCAGTGAATCGGGCGGACGGAACAATCAGCCCCAGCATTTT. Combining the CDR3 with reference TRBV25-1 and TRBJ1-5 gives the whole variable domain EADIYQTPRYLVIGTGKKITLECSQTMGHDKMYWYQQDPGMELHLIHYSYGVNSTEKGDLSSESTVSRIRTEHFPLTLESARPSHTSQYLCASSESGGRNNQPQHFGDGTRLSIL.

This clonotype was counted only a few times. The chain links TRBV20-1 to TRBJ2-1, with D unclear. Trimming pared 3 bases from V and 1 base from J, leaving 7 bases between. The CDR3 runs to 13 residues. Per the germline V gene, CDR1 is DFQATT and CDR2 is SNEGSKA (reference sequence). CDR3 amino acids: CSASVISYNEQFF. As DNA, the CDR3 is TGCAGTGCTAGTGTCATTTCCTACAATGAGCAGTTCTTC.

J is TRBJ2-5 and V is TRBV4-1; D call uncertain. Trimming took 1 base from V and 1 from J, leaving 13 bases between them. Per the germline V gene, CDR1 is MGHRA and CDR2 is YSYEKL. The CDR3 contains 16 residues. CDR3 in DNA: TGCGCCAGCAGCCAAGTCCCCTTCCAGGCCCAAGAGACCCAGTACTTC. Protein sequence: CASSQVPFQAQETQYF.

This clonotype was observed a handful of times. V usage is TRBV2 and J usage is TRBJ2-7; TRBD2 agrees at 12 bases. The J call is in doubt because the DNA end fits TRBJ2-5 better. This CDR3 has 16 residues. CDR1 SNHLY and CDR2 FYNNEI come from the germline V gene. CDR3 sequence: CASSEVGLAGRETQYF. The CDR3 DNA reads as TGTGCCAGCAGTGAAGTTGGACTAGCGGGGCGAGAGACCCAGTACTTC.

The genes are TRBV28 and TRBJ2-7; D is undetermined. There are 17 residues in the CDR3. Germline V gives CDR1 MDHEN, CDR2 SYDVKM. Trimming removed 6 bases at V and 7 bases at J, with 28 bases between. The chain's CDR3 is CASSPPHYRSSYNEQYF. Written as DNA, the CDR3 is TGTGCCAGCAGCCCCCCGCACTATAGAAGCTCCTACAATGAGCAGTACTTC.

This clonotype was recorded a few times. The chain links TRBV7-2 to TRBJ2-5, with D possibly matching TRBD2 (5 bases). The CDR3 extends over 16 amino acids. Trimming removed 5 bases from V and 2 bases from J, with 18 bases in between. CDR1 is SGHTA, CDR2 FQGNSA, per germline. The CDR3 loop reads CASSPQSGRGQETQYF. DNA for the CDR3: TGTGCCAGCAGCCCCCAAAGCGGACGTGGACAAGAGACCCAGTACTTC.

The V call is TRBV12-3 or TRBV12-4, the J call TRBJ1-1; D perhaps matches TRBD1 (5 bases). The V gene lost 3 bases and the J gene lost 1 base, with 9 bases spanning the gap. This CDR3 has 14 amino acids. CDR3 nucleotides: TGTGCCAGCAGTTTCTCAGGGCCGAACACTGAAGCTTTCTTT. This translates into CASSFSGPNTEAFF.